Listed here is a single T cell receptor (beta chain). Its antigen is not identified. This specimen belongs to a study of T-cell reconstitution after alpha-beta-depleted transplantation in children. Study-wide points: It was surviving recipient T cells and thymic progenitors that gave some patients high TCRbeta diversity at day 60. After one year, T-cell counts and TCRbeta diversity mostly came from new T cells. Reports say that about two months after transplant, the alpha-beta T cells came out of several hundred graft clones that had expanded.

Preparation of the TCRbeta library was carried out with unique molecular identifiers. TCRdb reanalysed the PCR reads using MiXCR and keeps one entry per CDR3 protein. Among 250,000 to 300,000 distinct CDR3 sequences listed, just over 7.5% were seen once. Germline V lookup: CDR1 SNHLY, CDR2 FYNNEI. After removal of 5 bases from V and 4 bases from J, the junction contained 3 bases not matched to a gene. The CDR3 is 14 amino acids. The input for sequencing was peripheral blood, taken 360 days after TCRalphabeta/CD19-depleted stem cell transplant. The chain employs TRBV2 and TRBJ1-5; TRBD1 agrees at 9 bases. The receptor comes from a female patient between 2 and 10 years old who had a stem cell transplant for Fanconi anemia, so the T cells may come from the graft donor. DNA for the CDR3: TGTGCCAGCAGTCCGGACAGGGGAAATCAGCCCCAGCATTTT. Translation gives CASSPDRGNQPQHF.